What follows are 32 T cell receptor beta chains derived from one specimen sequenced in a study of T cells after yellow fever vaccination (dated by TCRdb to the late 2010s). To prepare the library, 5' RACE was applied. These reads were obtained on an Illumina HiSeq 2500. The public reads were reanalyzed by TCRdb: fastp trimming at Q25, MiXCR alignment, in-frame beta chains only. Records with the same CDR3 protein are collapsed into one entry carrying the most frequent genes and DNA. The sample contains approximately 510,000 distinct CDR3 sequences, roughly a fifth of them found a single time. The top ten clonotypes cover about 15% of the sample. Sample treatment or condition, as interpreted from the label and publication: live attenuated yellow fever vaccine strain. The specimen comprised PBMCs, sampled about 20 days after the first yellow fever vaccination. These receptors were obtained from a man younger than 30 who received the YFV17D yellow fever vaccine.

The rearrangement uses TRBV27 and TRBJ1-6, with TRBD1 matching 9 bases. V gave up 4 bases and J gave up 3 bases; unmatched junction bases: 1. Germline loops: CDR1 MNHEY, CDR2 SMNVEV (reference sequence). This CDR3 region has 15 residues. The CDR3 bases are TGTGCCAGCAGTTCGGGACAGGGCTATAATTCACCCCTCCACTTT. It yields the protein CASSSGQGYNSPLHF.

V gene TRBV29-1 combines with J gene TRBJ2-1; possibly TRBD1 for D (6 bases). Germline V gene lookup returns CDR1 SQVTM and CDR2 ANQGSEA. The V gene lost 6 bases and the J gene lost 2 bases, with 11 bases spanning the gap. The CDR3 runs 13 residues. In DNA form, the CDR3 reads TGCAGCGTCGCACAGGGACCCTACAATGAGCAGTTCTTC. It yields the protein CSVAQGPYNEQFF.

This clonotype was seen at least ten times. In DNA form, the CDR3 reads TGTGCCAGCAGTGATAAGACTAGCGGTACGCAGTATTTT. This translates into CASSDKTSGTQYF. The V call is TRBV6-4, the J call TRBJ2-3; 9 bases match TRBD2. Germline values: CDR1 MRHNA, CDR2 SNTAGT. The CDR3 sequence is 13 residues long. V shed 3 bases and J 8 bases; nucleotides not matched to a gene: 3.

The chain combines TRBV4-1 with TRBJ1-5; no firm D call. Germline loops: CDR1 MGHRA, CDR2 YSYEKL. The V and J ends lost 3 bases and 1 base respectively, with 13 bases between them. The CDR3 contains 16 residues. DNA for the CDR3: TGCGCCAGCAGCCAGGGAGTAAGAGGGAGCAATCAGCCCCAGCATTTT. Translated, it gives CASSQGVRGSNQPQHF.

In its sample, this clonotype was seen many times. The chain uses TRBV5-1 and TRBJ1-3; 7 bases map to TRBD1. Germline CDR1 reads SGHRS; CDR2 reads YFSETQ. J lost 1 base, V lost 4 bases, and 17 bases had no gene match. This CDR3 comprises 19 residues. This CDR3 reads CASSLRPAGQVDSGNTIYF. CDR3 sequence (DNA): TGCGCCAGCAGCCTGAGACCTGCCGGACAGGTCGATTCTGGAAACACCATATATTTT.

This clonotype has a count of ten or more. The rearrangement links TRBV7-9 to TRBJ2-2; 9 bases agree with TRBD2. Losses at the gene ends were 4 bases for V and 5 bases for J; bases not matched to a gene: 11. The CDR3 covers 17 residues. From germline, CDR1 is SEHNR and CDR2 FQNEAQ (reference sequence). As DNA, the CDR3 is TGTGCCAGCAGCTCGACTAGCGGTCCCCTTATAACCGGGGAGCTGTTTTTT. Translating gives CASSSTSGPLITGELFF.

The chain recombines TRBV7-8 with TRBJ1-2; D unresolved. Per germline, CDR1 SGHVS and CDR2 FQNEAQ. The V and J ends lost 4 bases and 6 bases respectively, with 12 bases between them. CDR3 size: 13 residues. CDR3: CASSSGLSDGYTF. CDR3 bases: TGTGCCAGCAGCTCGGGCCTTTCGGATGGCTACACCTTC.

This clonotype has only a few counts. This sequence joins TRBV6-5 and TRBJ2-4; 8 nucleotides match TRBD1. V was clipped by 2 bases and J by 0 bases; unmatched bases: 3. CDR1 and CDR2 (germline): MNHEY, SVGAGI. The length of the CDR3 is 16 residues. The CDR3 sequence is CASSYRDRLAKNIQYF. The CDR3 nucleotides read TGTGCCAGCAGTTACCGGGACAGGCTAGCCAAAAACATTCAGTACTTC.

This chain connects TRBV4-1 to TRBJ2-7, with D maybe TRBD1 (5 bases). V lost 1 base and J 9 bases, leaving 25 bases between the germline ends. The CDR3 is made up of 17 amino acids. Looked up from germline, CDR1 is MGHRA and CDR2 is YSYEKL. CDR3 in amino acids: CASSQVNVGQGWTGQYF. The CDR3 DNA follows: TGCGCCAGCAGCCAAGTGAACGTTGGGCAGGGCTGGACGGGGCAGTACTTC.

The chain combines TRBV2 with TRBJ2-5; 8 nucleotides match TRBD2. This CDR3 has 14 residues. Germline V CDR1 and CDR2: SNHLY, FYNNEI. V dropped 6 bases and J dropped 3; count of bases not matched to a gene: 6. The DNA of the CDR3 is TGTGCCAGCAGCATCACTAGCGGCGAAGAGACCCAGTACTTC. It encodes CASSITSGEETQYF.

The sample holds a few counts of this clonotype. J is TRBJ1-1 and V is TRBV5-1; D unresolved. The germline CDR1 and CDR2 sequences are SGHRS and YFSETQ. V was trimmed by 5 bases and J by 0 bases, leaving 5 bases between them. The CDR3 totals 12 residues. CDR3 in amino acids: CASRNLNTEAFF. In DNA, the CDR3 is TGCGCCAGCAGGAATTTGAACACTGAAGCTTTCTTT.

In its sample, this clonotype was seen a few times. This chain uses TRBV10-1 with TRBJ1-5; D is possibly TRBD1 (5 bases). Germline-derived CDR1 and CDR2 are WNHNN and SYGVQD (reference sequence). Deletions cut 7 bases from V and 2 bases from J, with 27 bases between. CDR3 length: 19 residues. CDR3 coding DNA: TGCGCCAGCACCCTGGCGAGGTACAGGTCCTACGGCGGCAATCAGCCCCAGCATTTT. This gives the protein CASTLARYRSYGGNQPQHF.

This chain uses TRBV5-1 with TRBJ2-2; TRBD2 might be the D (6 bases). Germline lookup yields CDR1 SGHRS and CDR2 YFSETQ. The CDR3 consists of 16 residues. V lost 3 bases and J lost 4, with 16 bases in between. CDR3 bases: TGCGCCAGCAGCTCGGGCCCGGGAGAAGGCACCGGGGAGCTGTTTTTT. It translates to CASSSGPGEGTGELFF. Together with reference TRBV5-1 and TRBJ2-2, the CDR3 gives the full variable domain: KAGVTQTPRYLIKTRGQQVTLSCSPISGHRSVSWYQQTPGQGLQFLFEYFSETQRNKGNFPGRFSGRQFSNSRSEMNVSTLELGDSALYLCASSSGPGEGTGELFFGEGSRLTVL.

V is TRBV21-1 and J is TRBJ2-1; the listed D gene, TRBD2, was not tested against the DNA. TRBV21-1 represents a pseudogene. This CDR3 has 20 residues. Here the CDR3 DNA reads TGTGCCAGCAGCAAAGAAGTCCCCAGGCCCTCTAACCTATCCAACAATGAGCAGTTCTTC. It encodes CASSKEVPRPSNLSNNEQFF.

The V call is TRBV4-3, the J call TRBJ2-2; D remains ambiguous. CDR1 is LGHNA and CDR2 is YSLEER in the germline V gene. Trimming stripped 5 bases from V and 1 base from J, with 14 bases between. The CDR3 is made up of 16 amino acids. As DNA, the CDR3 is TGCGCCAGCAGCTCCTCCTTGGGCGGGAACACCGGGGAGCTGTTTTTT. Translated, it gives CASSSSLGGNTGELFF.

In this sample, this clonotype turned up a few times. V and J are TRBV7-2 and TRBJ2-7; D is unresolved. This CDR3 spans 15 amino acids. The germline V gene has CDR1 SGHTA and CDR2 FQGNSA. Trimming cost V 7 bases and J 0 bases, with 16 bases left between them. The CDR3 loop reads CASNGGQASSYEQYV. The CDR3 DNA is TGTGCCAGCAATGGTGGGCAGGCGAGCTCCTACGAGCAGTACGTC.

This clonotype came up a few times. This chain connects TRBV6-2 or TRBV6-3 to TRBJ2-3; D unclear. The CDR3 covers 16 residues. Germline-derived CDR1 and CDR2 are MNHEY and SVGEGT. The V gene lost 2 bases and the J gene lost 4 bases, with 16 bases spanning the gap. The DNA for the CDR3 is TGTGCCAGCAGTTACCCTTACGGCCCTGGTTCAGATACGCAGTATTTT. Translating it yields CASSYPYGPGSDTQYF.

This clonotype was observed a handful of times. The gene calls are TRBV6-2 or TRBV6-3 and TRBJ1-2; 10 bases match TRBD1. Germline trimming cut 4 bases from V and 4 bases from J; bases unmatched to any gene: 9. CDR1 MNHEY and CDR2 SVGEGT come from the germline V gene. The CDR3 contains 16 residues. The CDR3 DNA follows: TGTGCCAGCAGTTCTCCGCCGGGACAGGGGACCTATGGCTACACCTTC. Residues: CASSSPPGQGTYGYTF.

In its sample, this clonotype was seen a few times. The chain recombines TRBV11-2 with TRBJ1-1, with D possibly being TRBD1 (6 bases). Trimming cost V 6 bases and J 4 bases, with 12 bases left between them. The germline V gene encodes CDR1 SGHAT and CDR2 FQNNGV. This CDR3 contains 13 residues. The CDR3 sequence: CASREQGFTEAFF. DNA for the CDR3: TGTGCCAGCAGAGAACAGGGCTTCACTGAAGCTTTCTTT.

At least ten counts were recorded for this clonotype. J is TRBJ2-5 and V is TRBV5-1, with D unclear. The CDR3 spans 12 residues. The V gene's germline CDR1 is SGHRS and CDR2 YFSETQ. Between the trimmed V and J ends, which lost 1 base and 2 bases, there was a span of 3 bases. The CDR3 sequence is CASSLRQETQYF. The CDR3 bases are TGCGCCAGCAGCTTGAGGCAAGAGACCCAGTACTTC.

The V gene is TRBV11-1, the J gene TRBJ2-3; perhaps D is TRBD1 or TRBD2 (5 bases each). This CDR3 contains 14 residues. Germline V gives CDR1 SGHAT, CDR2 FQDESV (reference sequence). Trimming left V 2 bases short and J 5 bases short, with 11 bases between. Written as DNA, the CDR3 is TGTGCCAGCAGCTTAAGAGGGGTTGAAGATACGCAGTATTTT. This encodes CASSLRGVEDTQYF.

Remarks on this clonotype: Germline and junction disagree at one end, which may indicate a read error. This CDR3 is CASSPRGSSEQYF. The CDR3 DNA is TGTGCCAGCAGCCCTCGCGGATCCTCCGAGCAGTACTTC. V usage is TRBV3-1 and J usage is TRBJ2-7; D is undetermined. Germline V CDR1 and CDR2: LGHDT, YNNKEL (reference sequence). The CDR3 contains 13 residues.

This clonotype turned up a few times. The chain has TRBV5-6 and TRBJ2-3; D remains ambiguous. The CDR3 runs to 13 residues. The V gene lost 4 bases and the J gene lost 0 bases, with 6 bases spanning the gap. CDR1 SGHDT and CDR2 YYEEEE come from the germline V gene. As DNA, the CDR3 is TGTGCCAGCAGCGCCTACAGCACAGATACGCAGTATTTT. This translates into CASSAYSTDTQYF.

The CDR3 reads CATSRGYAASTDTQYF. CDR3 nucleotide sequence: TGTGCCACCAGCAGAGGTTACGCGGCTAGCACAGATACGCAGTATTTT. The rearrangement links TRBV15 to TRBJ2-3, with D unclear. Germline V lookup: CDR1 LNHNV, CDR2 YYDKDF (reference sequence). There are 16 residues in the CDR3. The ends were cut back, 1 base at V and 0 bases at J, with 11 bases in the middle.

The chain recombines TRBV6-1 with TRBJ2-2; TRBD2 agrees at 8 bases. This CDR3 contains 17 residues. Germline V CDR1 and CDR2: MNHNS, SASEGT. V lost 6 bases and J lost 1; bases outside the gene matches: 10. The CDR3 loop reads CASRPHAAGENTGELFF. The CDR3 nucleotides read TGTGCCAGCAGGCCGCACGCAGCGGGGGAGAACACCGGGGAGCTGTTTTTT.

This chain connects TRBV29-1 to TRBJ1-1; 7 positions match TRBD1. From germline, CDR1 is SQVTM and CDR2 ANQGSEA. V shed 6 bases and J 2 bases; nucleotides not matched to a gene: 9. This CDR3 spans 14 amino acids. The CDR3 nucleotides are TGCAGCGTATACAGGGGTCCTTTTAACACTGAAGCTTTCTTT. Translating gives CSVYRGPFNTEAFF.

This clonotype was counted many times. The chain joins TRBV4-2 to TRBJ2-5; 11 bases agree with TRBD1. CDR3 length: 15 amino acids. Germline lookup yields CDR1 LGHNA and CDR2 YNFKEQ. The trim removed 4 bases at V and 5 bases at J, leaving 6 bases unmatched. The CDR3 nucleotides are TGTGCCAGCAGCCTTGGGACAGGGGGACGGGAGACCCAGTACTTC. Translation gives CASSLGTGGRETQYF.

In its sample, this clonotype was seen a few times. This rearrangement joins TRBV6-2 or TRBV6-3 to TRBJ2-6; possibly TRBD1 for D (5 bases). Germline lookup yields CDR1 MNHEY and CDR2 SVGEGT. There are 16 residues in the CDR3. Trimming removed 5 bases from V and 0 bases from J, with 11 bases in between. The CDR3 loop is CASSGQGDSGANVLTF. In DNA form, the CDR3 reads TGTGCCAGCAGTGGGCAGGGCGACTCTGGGGCCAACGTCCTGACTTTC.

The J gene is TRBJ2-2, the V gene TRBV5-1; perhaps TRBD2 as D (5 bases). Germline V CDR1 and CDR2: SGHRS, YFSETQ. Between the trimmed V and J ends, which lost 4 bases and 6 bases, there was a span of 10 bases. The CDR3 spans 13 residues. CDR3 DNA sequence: TGCGCCAGCAGCGCGGGTGCGGCCGGGGAGCTGTTTTTT. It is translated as CASSAGAAGELFF.

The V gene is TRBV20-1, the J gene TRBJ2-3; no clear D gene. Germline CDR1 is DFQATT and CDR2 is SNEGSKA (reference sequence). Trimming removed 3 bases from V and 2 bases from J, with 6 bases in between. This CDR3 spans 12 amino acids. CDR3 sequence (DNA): TGCAGTGCTAGCCCTCCCACAGATACGCAGTATTTT. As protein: CSASPPTDTQYF.

In DNA, the CDR3 is TGCAGTGCCCGGCCCCTGGGGGAGACCCAGTACTTC. It encodes CSARPLGETQYF. The chain has TRBV20-1 and TRBJ2-5; no clear D gene. Per the germline V gene, CDR1 is DFQATT and CDR2 is SNEGSKA (reference sequence). The CDR3 extends over 12 amino acids. V was clipped by 6 bases and J by 5 bases, with 13 bases between them.

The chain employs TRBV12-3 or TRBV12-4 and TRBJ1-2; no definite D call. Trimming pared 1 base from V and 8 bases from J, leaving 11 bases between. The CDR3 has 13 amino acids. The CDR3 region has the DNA TGTGCCAGCAGTTTAGTGGCAGGAGGGGGCTACACCTTC. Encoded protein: CASSLVAGGGYTF.